The present T cell receptor (beta chain) was sequenced within a study of CD8+ T cells in alopecia areata. In the study overall: A 6-month off-drug phase came after tofacitinib, which had lasted 6 to 18 months.

Notes on the study in general: Greater clonality was observed in lesional scalp samples, especially alopecia totalis/universalis, versus normal scalp.

The CDR3 is made up of 11 amino acids. Germline V gene lookup returns CDR1 MGHRA and CDR2 YSYEKL. The germline V and J ends were trimmed by 3 bases and 5 bases, with 5 bases remaining between them. Details on this clone: What it recognizes is unknown.

Once RNA had been extracted, it was reverse transcribed into cDNA to act as the sequencing template. Sequencing used immunoSEQ multiplex PCR; TCRdb keeps in-frame clones, though not all of them. The sample contains fewer than 200,000 clones, around 64% of which appear only once. The material sequenced was CD8+ T cells sorted from blood, taken at week 0. The chain has TRBV4-1 and TRBJ2-7, with no clear D. This clonotype originated in a human donor with alopecia areata. The CDR3 loop is CASSHRDEQYF. The CDR3 DNA is TGCGCCAGCAGCCACCGCGACGAGCAGTACTTC.